Below are 4 T cell receptor beta chains sequenced from a single sample in a study of Ad26.COV2.S vaccination and SARS-CoV-2 variants. Indicated treatment: about 20 received Ad26.COV2.S at low or high dose, single or two shots; 5 received placebo; per-sample allocation not given. It was on day 63 after the first vaccine or placebo injection that samples were taken. The protocol was immunoSEQ multiplex PCR, while the TCRdb copy is restricted to in-frame clones and leaves out a portion. The repertoire consists of a few hundred thousand clones, with over 75% occurring once and the leading ten covering 12%. The sequenced sample was peripheral blood, obtained in a trial of Ad26.COV2.S vaccine versus placebo. Receptors originate from a person aged 18-60 years who received the Ad26.COV2.S COVID-19 vaccine or a placebo.

This chain connects TRBV27 to TRBJ1-1; no firm D call. Germline V gene sequence: CDR1 MNHEY, CDR2 SMNVEV (reference sequence). Trimming cost V 5 bases and J 2 bases, with 9 bases left between them. CDR3 length equals 13 residues. CDR3 coding DNA: TGTGCCAGCAGTGCGAGGGTAAACACTGAAGCTTTCTTT. This gives the protein CASSARVNTEAFF.

The chain combines TRBV5-1 with TRBJ2-1, with no clear D. V lost 4 bases and J 8 bases, leaving 16 bases between the germline ends. The length of the CDR3 is 14 residues. CDR1 SGHRS and CDR2 YFSETQ come from the germline V gene. CDR3 nucleotides: TGCGCCAGCAGCCTAAGGGTCCCAGTGGATGAGCAGTTCTTC. This codes for CASSLRVPVDEQFF.

The gene calls are TRBV3-1 (or the pseudogene TRBV3-2) and TRBJ2-3; D possibly corresponds to TRBD1 (6 bases). This CDR3 spans 18 amino acids. V gave up 4 bases and J gave up 5 bases, with 25 bases separating them. Germline assignment: CDR1 LGHDT and CDR2 YNNKEL (reference sequence). Written as DNA, the CDR3 is TGTGCCAGCAGCCCCGGCAGGGGCGGGTCCCGAGCCGTAGATACGCAGTATTTT. Encoded protein: CASSPGRGGSRAVDTQYF.

The chain links TRBV28 to TRBJ2-6; the match to TRBD1 covers 10 bases. V was pared by 10 bases and J by 0 bases, with 9 bases of the junction left unmatched. The length of the CDR3 is 17 residues. Germline V lookup: CDR1 MDHEN, CDR2 SYDVKM. The CDR3 reads CAIARQGAYSGANVLTF. In nucleotides, the CDR3 is TGTGCCATAGCACGACAGGGGGCTTACTCTGGGGCCAACGTCCTGACTTTC.